The 24 T cell receptor beta chains in this list originate from one sample, sequenced in a study of T cell responses to AZD1222 COVID-19 vaccine. Some clones are missing from TCRdb's copy, which holds only in-frame ones; the method was immunoSEQ multiplex PCR. The sample lists some 120,000 clones; 92% were seen once. The sample here was peripheral blood, taken 28 days after the second AZD1222 dose. The origin of the receptors is an adult who received the AZD1222 COVID-19 vaccine.

In DNA, the CDR3 is TGTGCCAGCAGCCAAGATGTCTGGGGGTACCAAGAGACCCAGTACTTC. This encodes CASSQDVWGYQETQYF. This sequence joins TRBV3-1 (or the pseudogene TRBV3-2) and TRBJ2-5; D is perhaps TRBD1 or TRBD2 (5 bases each). CDR1 is LGHDT and CDR2 is YNNKEL in the germline V gene (reference sequence). The CDR3 runs 16 residues. Trimming stripped 0 bases from V and 0 bases from J, with 11 bases between.

This chain joins TRBV7-9 and TRBJ1-1; D possibly corresponds to TRBD1 (5 bases). Deletions cut 5 bases from V and 3 bases from J, with 13 bases between. Germline loops: CDR1 SEHNR, CDR2 FQNEAQ (reference sequence). The length of the CDR3 is 14 residues. The CDR3 spells CASSPNRGDTEAFF. The CDR3 DNA is TGTGCCAGCAGCCCCAACCGAGGGGACACTGAAGCTTTCTTT.

The chain is built from TRBV5-1 and TRBJ2-3; 7 bases fit TRBD2. Trimming removed 0 bases from V and 4 bases from J; junction bases left unmatched: 2. The CDR3 totals 14 residues. Germline V gene sequence: CDR1 SGHRS, CDR2 YFSETQ. The CDR3 loop is CASSLGTSADTQYF. CDR3 DNA sequence: TGCGCCAGCAGCTTGGGAACTAGCGCAGATACGCAGTATTTT.

The CDR3 protein is CASSRGSNQPQHF. DNA for the CDR3: TGTGCCAGCAGTAGGGGTAGCAATCAGCCCCAGCATTTT. This chain uses TRBV12-3 or TRBV12-4 with TRBJ1-5, with a possible D match to TRBD1 (5 bases). The CDR3 spans 13 residues. V gave up 5 bases and J gave up 0 bases, with 5 bases separating them.

V usage is TRBV4-1 and J usage is TRBJ1-5; 12 positions agree with TRBD1. Germline V CDR1 and CDR2: MGHRA, YSYEKL. The CDR3 spans 15 residues. Losses at the gene ends were 4 bases for V and 4 bases for J; bases not matched to a gene: 2. CDR3 DNA sequence: TGCGCCAGCAGCCCGGGACAGGGGGCAAATCAGCCCCAGCATTTT. This encodes CASSPGQGANQPQHF.

This clone was detected only once. This chain joins TRBV6-5 and TRBJ2-1; 9 bases line up with TRBD2. There are 15 residues in the CDR3. Per the germline V gene, CDR1 is MNHEY and CDR2 is SVGAGI. With 0 bases clipped from V and 8 bases from J, the junction kept 5 bases outside the gene matches. The CDR3 DNA reads as TGTGCCAGCAGTTACTCTAGCGGGAGTGTGGATGAGCAGTTCTTC. Its translation is CASSYSSGSVDEQFF.

This chain joins TRBV9 and TRBJ2-1; D gene ambiguous. Germline loops: CDR1 SGDLS, CDR2 YYNGEE. Trimming stripped 0 bases from V and 4 bases from J, with 8 bases between. CDR3 length equals 14 residues. This CDR3 is CASSVATGYNEQFF. CDR3 DNA sequence: TGTGCCAGCAGCGTAGCTACTGGTTACAATGAGCAGTTCTTC.

V usage is TRBV28 and J usage is TRBJ1-5, with D possibly matching TRBD1 (5 bases). Germline V CDR1 and CDR2: MDHEN, SYDVKM. V was trimmed by 7 bases and J by 9 bases, leaving 25 bases between them. The CDR3 contains 16 residues. The CDR3 is CASILGAPNPKGPQHF. CDR3 DNA sequence: TGTGCCAGCATCCTTGGGGCCCCTAACCCTAAAGGGCCCCAGCATTTT.

The chain uses TRBV2 and TRBJ1-2; 7 nucleotides agree with TRBD1. Germline CDR1 reads SNHLY; CDR2 reads FYNNEI. The CDR3 consists of 15 residues. After removal of 10 bases from V and 2 bases from J, the junction contained 13 bases not matched to a gene. The CDR3 nucleotides read TGTGCCACCCCTTTGCGGGACAGAAAAAACTATGGCTACACCTTC. Amino acids: CATPLRDRKNYGYTF.

This clone was seen a single time. V and J are TRBV5-1 and TRBJ1-2, with TRBD1 identical over 7 bases. V lost 4 bases to trimming and J lost 8 bases; unmatched junction nucleotides: 11. Per the germline V gene, CDR1 is SGHRS and CDR2 is YFSETQ. CDR3 size: 14 residues. CDR3 region: CASSPGPSGGGYTF. CDR3 in DNA: TGCGCCAGCAGCCCCGGGCCTTCAGGGGGGGGCTACACCTTC.

The rearrangement joins TRBV30 to TRBJ1-2, with 7 bases that match TRBD1. The V gene end was trimmed by 2 bases and the J gene end by 4 bases; junction bases not matched to a gene: 4. The CDR3 covers 13 residues. CDR1 and CDR2 from the germline V gene are GTSNPN and SVGIG (reference sequence). CDR3 coding DNA: TGTGCCTGGAGTCCCACAGGGGTCTATGGCTACACCTTC. Its protein is CAWSPTGVYGYTF.

The chain uses TRBV6-5 and TRBJ1-4, with 11 positions matching TRBD1. Germline V gives CDR1 MNHEY, CDR2 SVGAGI. This CDR3 region has 14 residues. Trimming at V came to 6 bases and at J to 7 bases, leaving 4 bases not matched to a gene. The CDR3: CASRRGQGGEKLFF. The CDR3 DNA sequence: TGTGCCAGCAGGCGGGGACAGGGGGGTGAAAAACTGTTTTTT.

CDR3 in DNA: TGTGCCAGCAGCGGGAACTATGGCTACACCTTC. Amino acid sequence: CASSGNYGYTF. This chain joins TRBV9 and TRBJ1-2; the D is unclear. Germline V gene sequence: CDR1 SGDLS, CDR2 YYNGEE. Trimming stripped 3 bases from V and 2 bases from J, with 2 bases between. The CDR3 contains 11 residues.

The CDR3 sequence: CASSERPGAGEQYF. CDR3 DNA sequence: TGTGCCAGCAGTGAACGCCCAGGGGCCGGGGAGCAGTACTTC. V and J are TRBV25-1 and TRBJ2-7, with D maybe TRBD1 (6 bases). In germline, CDR1 is MGHDK, CDR2 SYGVNS. Trimming took off 2 bases at V and 7 bases at J, with 15 bases between the two ends. This CDR3 contains 14 residues.

The J gene is TRBJ2-3, the V gene TRBV5-4; TRBD2 agrees at 11 bases. The length of the CDR3 is 17 residues. V dropped 1 base and J dropped 3; count of bases not matched to a gene: 7. Germline lookup yields CDR1 SGHNT and CDR2 YYREEE (reference sequence). The CDR3 sequence: CASSLSTSGSRTDTQYF. DNA of the CDR3: TGTGCCAGCAGCTTGAGTACTAGCGGGAGCCGGACAGATACGCAGTATTTT.

The rearrangement uses TRBV5-5 and TRBJ2-7, with TRBD1 identical over 7 bases. CDR3 length: 13 amino acids. Germline assignment: CDR1 SGHKS and CDR2 YYEKEE (reference sequence). Trimming removed 2 bases from V and 2 bases from J; junction bases left unmatched: 1. The CDR3, as DNA: TGTGCCAGCAGCTTTCAGGGGGCCTACGAGCAGTACTTC. It translates to CASSFQGAYEQYF.

The chain joins TRBV12-5 to TRBJ2-1; D may be TRBD1 (6 bases). CDR3 length: 14 residues. Germline loops: CDR1 LGHNT, CDR2 FRNRAP. V dropped 2 bases and J dropped 4 bases, with 9 bases sitting between them. The CDR3 region is CASGLIGQYNEQFF. The CDR3 nucleotides read TGTGCTAGTGGTTTGATTGGACAGTACAATGAGCAGTTCTTC.

The gene calls are TRBV13 and TRBJ2-7; no clear D gene. The CDR3 totals 14 residues. The germline gives CDR1 PRHDT, CDR2 FYEKMQ (reference sequence). V lost 1 base, J lost 3 bases, and 10 bases lay in between. CDR3 bases: TGTGCCAGCAGCTTAGTGGACCGAAACTACGAGCAGTACTTC. Translation gives CASSLVDRNYEQYF.

The rearrangement uses TRBV28 and TRBJ1-1; D remains unclear. CDR3 length: 13 amino acids. The germline gives CDR1 MDHEN, CDR2 SYDVKM. V was trimmed by 7 bases and J by 0 bases, leaving 9 bases between them. In DNA form, the CDR3 reads TGTGCCAGCAATACGGCCCTGAACACTGAAGCTTTCTTT. Translating it yields CASNTALNTEAFF. Combining the CDR3 with reference TRBV28 and TRBJ1-1 gives the whole variable domain DVKVTQSSRYLVKRTGEKVFLECVQDMDHENMFWYRQDPGLGLRLIYFSYDVKMKEKGDIPEGYSVSREKKERFSLILESASTNQTSMYLCASNTALNTEAFFGQGTRLTVV.

The chain employs TRBV9 and TRBJ2-2; the match to TRBD2 covers 9 bases. The V and J ends lost 0 bases and 7 bases, in that order; junction bases with no gene match: 7. The CDR3 is made up of 16 amino acids. Per germline, CDR1 SGDLS and CDR2 YYNGEE. CDR3 coding DNA: TGTGCCAGCAGCGTAGTTGCGGGAGGGCGACACGGGGAGCTGTTTTTT. Its protein is CASSVVAGGRHGELFF.

The CDR3 reads CASSLRSSGVYEQYF. The CDR3 bases are TGTGCCAGCAGCTTAAGGTCTAGCGGGGTTTACGAGCAGTACTTC. The V call is TRBV11-2, the J call TRBJ2-7; the match to TRBD2 covers 9 bases. This CDR3 has 15 amino acids. CDR1 SGHAT and CDR2 FQNNGV come from the germline V gene. The V segment lost 2 bases and the J segment 4 bases; nucleotides outside the gene matches: 6. The full variable domain, completed using reference TRBV11-2 and TRBJ2-7, is EAGVAQSPRYKIIEKRQSVAFWCNPISGHATLYWYQQILGQGPKLLIQFQNNGVVDDSQLPKDRFSAERLKGVDSTLKIQPAKLEDSAVYLCASSLRSSGVYEQYFGPGTRLTVT.

This chain uses TRBV2 with TRBJ2-5; 13 nucleotides line up with TRBD2. J lost 4 bases, V lost 4 bases, and 6 bases had no gene match. Germline-derived CDR1 and CDR2 are SNHLY and FYNNEI. The CDR3 consists of 16 residues. CDR3 region: CASSGGRLAGGETQYF. CDR3 nucleotide sequence: TGTGCCAGCAGTGGAGGTAGACTAGCGGGAGGAGAGACCCAGTACTTC.

The chain combines TRBV5-5 with TRBJ2-1, with a weak D call TRBD2 (6 bases). Trimming left V 1 base short and J 0 bases short, with 11 bases between. The CDR3 extends over 16 amino acids. Germline CDR1 is SGHKS and CDR2 is YYEKEE (reference sequence). The CDR3 nucleotides are TGTGCCAGCAGCTTGAGCCTAGCGATCTCCTACAATGAGCAGTTCTTC. Translated: CASSLSLAISYNEQFF.

The chain carries TRBV28 and TRBJ2-4; D is undetermined. The CDR3 sequence is 16 residues long. Trimming left V 1 base short and J 0 bases short, with 10 bases between. Germline CDR1 MDHEN, CDR2 SYDVKM. CDR3 bases: TGTGCCAGCAGTTTATCGGGCAGCTCAGCCAAAAACATTCAGTACTTC. Protein sequence: CASSLSGSSAKNIQYF. Looking up the rest from reference TRBV28 and TRBJ2-4 gives the full variable domain: DVKVTQSSRYLVKRTGEKVFLECVQDMDHENMFWYRQDPGLGLRLIYFSYDVKMKEKGDIPEGYSVSREKKERFSLILESASTNQTSMYLCASSLSGSSAKNIQYFGAGTRLSVL.